Below, 4 T cell receptor beta chains from the same sample are listed, as sequenced in a study of glioma-infiltrating T cells. TCR alpha and beta CDR3 regions were amplified from RNA using iRepertoire nested multiplex PCR. Each CDR3 protein gets one entry after TCRdb re-called the multiplex PCR reads with MiXCR. The sample lists 400,000 or so distinct CDR3 sequences; roughly 41% were seen once. The sequencing input was glioma tissue, nonneoplastic brain tissue, or PBMCs (not recorded which). Source of these receptors: a human donor with low-grade glioma or glioblastoma, undergoing nonglioma brain surgery, or in good health (not recorded which).

For this clonotype: Germline is not matched at one junction end, which may reflect a read error. The V and J genes are TRBV20-1 and TRBJ2-7, with 11 bases aligning to TRBD1. The CDR3 contains 14 residues. Germline assignment: CDR1 DFQATT and CDR2 SNEGSKA (reference sequence). The CDR3 spells CCAQGGQGGYEQYF. CDR3 DNA sequence: TGCTGTGCCCAGGGGGGACAGGGGGGCTACGAGCAGTACTTC.

A remark on this clonotype: Likely a read error: the CDR3 ends without its conserved phenylalanine or tryptophan. The CDR3 sequence: CSANRGNTEAFL. In DNA, the CDR3 is TGCAGTGCCAACAGGGGGAACACTGAAGCTTTCCTT. The rearrangement links TRBV20-1 to TRBJ1-1, with 7 bases matching TRBD1. This CDR3 comprises 12 residues. Germline values: CDR1 DFQATT, CDR2 SNEGSKA (reference sequence). After removal of 6 bases from V and 1 base from J, the junction contained 2 bases not matched to a gene.

This clonotype was observed at least ten times. This chain links TRBV20-1 with TRBJ1-1; D is uncertain. V was pared by 0 bases and J by 3 bases, with 8 bases between. The CDR3 consists of 13 residues. Germline V CDR1 and CDR2: DFQATT, SNEGSKA (reference sequence). CDR3 nucleotides: TGCAGTGCTAGAGATAATCCCGACACTGAAGCTTTCTTT. Translating gives CSARDNPDTEAFF.

This clonotype turned up a few times. The V call is TRBV7-3, the J call TRBJ2-1, with D unresolved. Germline CDR1 is SGHTA and CDR2 is FQGTGA. V was cut by 2 bases and J by 5 bases, with 7 bases left in between. The CDR3 runs 13 residues. The CDR3 DNA reads as TGTGCCAGCAGCTTAGGGTCCAACAATGAGCAGTTCTTC. Its protein product is CASSLGSNNEQFF.